The 13 T cell receptor beta chains below come from one sample, sequenced in a study of blood T cell repertoires in COVID-19. Method: immunoSEQ multiplex PCR; TCRdb's copy keeps in-frame clones and lacks some. The table records around 100,000 clones, about 77% of them present only once. Sequencing input: peripheral blood. These receptors originate from a woman aged 65 to 85 with acute or convalescent COVID-19.

The V call is TRBV28, the J call TRBJ2-7, with TRBD1 matching over 11 bases. V lost 5 bases to trimming and J lost 3 bases; unmatched junction nucleotides: 6. The CDR3 length is 15 residues. Germline CDR1 is MDHEN and CDR2 is SYDVKM. The CDR3 DNA is TGTGCCAGCAGTCGTTCGGGACAGGGGGGCTACGAGCAGTACGTC. This translates into CASSRSGQGGYEQYV.

This rearrangement joins TRBV3-1 (or the pseudogene TRBV3-2) to TRBJ2-7; 9 bases are shared with TRBD1. The CDR3 consists of 15 residues. V shed 3 bases, J shed 5 bases, and the junction held 8 bases outside the gene matches. Germline V gives CDR1 LGHDT, CDR2 YNNKEL (reference sequence). The CDR3 region has the DNA TGTGCCAGCAGCCACGCCGGGACAGGGCCCAACGAGCAGTACTTC. This translates into CASSHAGTGPNEQYF.

V and J are TRBV7-2 and TRBJ2-7; 11 bases fit TRBD2. From germline, CDR1 is SGHTA and CDR2 FQGNSA. Unmatched junction bases numbered 9, after V lost 5 bases and J lost 6 bases. The CDR3 consists of 15 residues. The CDR3, as DNA: TGTGCCAGCAGCAGCCAGCTAGCGGGGGGAGGCGAGCAGTACTTC. As protein: CASSSQLAGGGEQYF.

This clone showed up just a few times. The chain's CDR3 is CASRWDRAYEQYV. Here the CDR3 DNA reads TGTGCCAGCAGGTGGGACAGGGCCTACGAGCAGTACGTC. The gene calls are TRBV6-5 and TRBJ2-7; TRBD1 matches at 9 bases. Germline assignment: CDR1 MNHEY and CDR2 SVGAGI. The CDR3 has 13 residues. With 6 bases clipped from V and 2 bases from J, the junction kept 2 bases outside the gene matches.

This rearrangement joins TRBV5-1 to TRBJ2-5; D not certain. From germline, CDR1 is SGHRS and CDR2 YFSETQ. The CDR3 runs 18 residues. Trimming cost V 4 bases and J 0 bases, with 22 bases left between them. CDR3 DNA sequence: TGCGCCAGCAGCCCCATGGTATACGGCAGGCCATACCAAGAGACCCAGTACTTC. It yields the protein CASSPMVYGRPYQETQYF.

The genes are TRBV19 and TRBJ2-6, with D possibly TRBD1 on 6 matching bases. The CDR3 sequence is 15 residues long. Germline CDR1 is LNHDA and CDR2 is SQIVND (reference sequence). The V and J ends lost 4 bases and 3 bases respectively, with 10 bases between them. For the CDR3, the DNA is TGTGCCAGTAGTAGCACAGGGAGTGGGGCCAACGTCCTGACTTTC. Translated: CASSSTGSGANVLTF.

In this sample, this clone turned up once. This chain joins TRBV5-4 and TRBJ1-1, with D perhaps matching TRBD1 (5 bases). The CDR3 has 15 amino acids. CDR1 is SGHNT and CDR2 is YYREEE in the germline V gene (reference sequence). V gave up 3 bases and J gave up 3 bases, with 15 bases separating them. CDR3 sequence reads: CASSYKGDLDTEAFF. As DNA, the CDR3 is TGTGCCAGCAGCTACAAAGGGGATTTAGACACTGAAGCTTTCTTT.

This clone came up many times. The chain joins TRBV11-2 to TRBJ1-2, with a possible D match to TRBD1 (5 bases). The CDR3 loop spans 17 amino acids. V was cut by 1 base and J by 5 bases, with 20 bases left in between. Germline CDR1 is SGHAT and CDR2 is FQNNGV. The DNA for the CDR3 is TGTGCCAGCAGCTTAGTCGGGGGAGAGGCCAATGTATATGGCTACACCTTC. It yields the protein CASSLVGGEANVYGYTF.

This clone was observed a handful of times. The genes are TRBV7-2 and TRBJ1-1; possibly TRBD1 for D (5 bases). Germline CDR1 SGHTA, CDR2 FQGNSA. The CDR3 covers 14 residues. The germline V and J ends were trimmed by 3 bases and 4 bases, with 12 bases remaining between them. This CDR3 reads CASSFGGGRTEAFF. Written as DNA, the CDR3 is TGTGCCAGCAGCTTCGGGGGGGGACGCACTGAAGCTTTCTTT.

Comments on this clone: A read error is likely, as this CDR3 ends without the conserved phenylalanine or tryptophan. It is unclear where the CDR3 begins or ends on the DNA, so no DNA is shown, and the CDR3 is as TCRdb lists it. CDR3 sequence: CASSLSSGQGTSHL. The chain recombines TRBV27 with TRBJ1-1; TRBD1, the table's D call, lacks a check against the DNA. Germline CDR1 is MNHEY and CDR2 is SMNVEV (reference sequence). The CDR3 is 14 residues long, ends included.

This chain uses TRBV15 with TRBJ1-1; D gene uncertain. CDR1 LNHNV and CDR2 YYDKDF come from the germline V gene (reference sequence). Trimming cost V 1 base and J 7 bases, with 13 bases left between them. This CDR3 contains 14 residues. CDR3 region: CATSRAILGGEAFF. The CDR3, as DNA: TGTGCCACCAGCAGAGCTATACTAGGTGGTGAAGCTTTCTTT.

CDR3 coding DNA: TGTGCCAGCAGCTTAAGACCCCCGCTAGCGGGGGGTTACAATGAGCAGTTCTTC. Its protein product is CASSLRPPLAGGYNEQFF. The V call is TRBV7-2, the J call TRBJ2-1; 11 nucleotides match TRBD2. Germline V CDR1 and CDR2: SGHTA, FQGNSA. The J segment lost 4 bases and the V segment lost 2 bases, leaving 10 bases of the junction unmatched. The CDR3 sequence is 18 residues long.

The V gene is TRBV5-5, the J gene TRBJ1-1, with D tentatively TRBD1 (5 bases). The germline V gene encodes CDR1 SGHKS and CDR2 YYEKEE (reference sequence). This CDR3 region has 15 residues. V was trimmed by 0 bases and J by 0 bases, leaving 9 bases between them. In DNA form, the CDR3 reads TGTGCCAGCAGCTTGGGGGACTTTATGAACACTGAAGCTTTCTTT. Its translation: CASSLGDFMNTEAFF.